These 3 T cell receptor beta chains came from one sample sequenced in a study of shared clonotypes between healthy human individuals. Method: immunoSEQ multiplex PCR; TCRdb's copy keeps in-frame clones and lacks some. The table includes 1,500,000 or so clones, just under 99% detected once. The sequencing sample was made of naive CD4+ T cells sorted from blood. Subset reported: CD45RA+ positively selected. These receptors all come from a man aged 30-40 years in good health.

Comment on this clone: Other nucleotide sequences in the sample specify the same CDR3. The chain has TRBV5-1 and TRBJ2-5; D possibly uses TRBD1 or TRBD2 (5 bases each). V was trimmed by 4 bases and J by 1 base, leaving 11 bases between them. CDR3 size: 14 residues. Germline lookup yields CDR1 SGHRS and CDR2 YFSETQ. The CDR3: CASSAGTVQETQYF. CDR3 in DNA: TGCGCCAGCAGCGCCGGGACGGTCCAAGAGACCCAGTACTTC. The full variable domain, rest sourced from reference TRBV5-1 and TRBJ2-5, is KAGVTQTPRYLIKTRGQQVTLSCSPISGHRSVSWYQQTPGQGLQFLFEYFSETQRNKGNFPGRFSGRQFSNSRSEMNVSTLELGDSALYLCASSAGTVQETQYFGPGTRLLVL.

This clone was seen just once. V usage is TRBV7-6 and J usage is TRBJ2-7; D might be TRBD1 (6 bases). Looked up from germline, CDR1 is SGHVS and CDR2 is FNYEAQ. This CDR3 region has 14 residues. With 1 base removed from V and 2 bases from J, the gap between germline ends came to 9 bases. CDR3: CASSLVEGAYEQYF. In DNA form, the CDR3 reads TGTGCCAGCAGCTTAGTTGAGGGGGCCTACGAGCAGTACTTC. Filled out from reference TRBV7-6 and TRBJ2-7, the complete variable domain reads GAGVSQSPRYKVTKRGQDVALRCDPISGHVSLYWYRQALGQGPEFLTYFNYEAQQDKSGLPNDRFSAERPEGSISTLTIQRTEQRDSAMYRCASSLVEGAYEQYFGPGTRLTVT.

In DNA, the CDR3 is TGTGCCAGCAGTTTGGCGGGAGGTTGGACCGGGGAGCTGTTTTTT. Translation: CASSLAGGWTGELFF. The rearrangement uses TRBV28 and TRBJ2-2; 8 bases are shared with TRBD2. The CDR3 runs to 15 residues. Germline trimming cut 3 bases from V and 5 bases from J; bases unmatched to any gene: 5. In germline, CDR1 is MDHEN, CDR2 SYDVKM.